This T cell receptor (beta chain) was sequenced for a study of identical twins. Study-wide results and limits: Compared with unrelated sharing, twin-shared out-of-frame alpha sequences had more low-probability sequences. Models underpredicted monozygotic twin sharing of out-of-frame TCR alpha.

This CDR3 is built from 15 residues. Between the trimmed V and J ends, which lost 2 bases and 0 bases, there was a span of 8 bases. Ten or more counts support this clonotype. The antigen is unknown. Every donor was a healthy Caucasian. TCRdb re-called the 5' RACE reads through MiXCR, storing one row per CDR3 protein. The sample carries 1.5 million to 2 million distinct CDR3 sequences, roughly a third recorded once. This receptor was taken from a newborn girl in good health. The sample comprised cord blood. The J gene is TRBJ2-1, the V gene TRBV12-3 or TRBV12-4, with no clear D. CDR3 residues: CASSLYRSSYNEQFF. The CDR3 coding sequence is TGTGCCAGCAGTTTATACCGGAGCTCCTACAATGAGCAGTTCTTC.